Listed below are T cell receptor beta chains from one sample, sequenced in a study of blood T cell repertoires in COVID-19. The method was immunoSEQ multiplex PCR; TCRdb's version includes in-frame clones alone and lacks a portion of them. The data hold hundreds of thousands of clones, with roughly nine tenths observed a single time. The sequencing input was PBMCs or T cells enriched from blood (not recorded which). The receptor set was obtained from a young man who had recovered from COVID-19. The CDR3 runs from the conserved cysteine through the conserved F or W. D genes are given only for firm matches. Clone sizes are given selectively: once, few, many, or a class where the clone is expanded.

>TRBD1|TRBJ1-5|-|TRBV7-8
CASSFGRQGSQPQHF
TGTGCCAGCAGCTTCGGTAGACAGGGTAGTCAGCCCCAGCATTTT
>-|TRBJ2-5|-|TRBV14
CASSQETRSDKETQYF
TGTGCCAGCAGCCAAGAAACTCGGTCAGACAAAGAGACCCAGTACTTC
>TRBD2|TRBJ2-7|few|TRBV28
CASTFTGRGLVAYEQYF
TGTGCCAGCACATTTACCGGAAGAGGACTAGTGGCCTACGAGCAGTACTTC
>-|TRBJ2-1|-|TRBV27
CASSSRTLGEQFF
TGTGCCAGCAGTTCCCGGACTCTCGGGGAGCAGTTCTTC
>TRBD2|TRBJ2-7|-|TRBV4-3
CASSTLAGGSAEQYF
TGCGCCAGCAGCACCTTAGCCGGGGGGTCCGCCGAGCAGTACTTC
>-|TRBJ1-5|-|TRBV5-5
CASSSTTGGSNQPQHF
TGTGCCAGCAGTTCGACGACAGGAGGAAGCAATCAGCCCCAGCATTTT
>-|TRBJ2-5|-|TRBV7-3
CASSPAGGWETQYF
TGTGCCAGCAGCCCTGCAGGAGGGTGGGAGACCCAGTACTTC
>-|TRBJ1-1|-|TRBV12-3/TRBV12-4
CASSPTGNTEAFF
TGTGCCAGCAGTCCGACAGGGAACACTGAAGCTTTCTTT
>TRBD1|TRBJ1-6|once|TRBV5-6
CASSLYGTGNSPLHF
TGTGCCAGCAGCTTATACGGGACAGGGAATTCACCCCTCCACTTT
>TRBD1|TRBJ1-6|-|TRBV19
CASAQGQGNSPLHF
TGTGCCAGCGCGCAAGGACAGGGAAATTCACCCCTCCACTTT
>TRBD2|TRBJ2-3|-|TRBV5-4
CASSLGGRLADPDTQYF
TGTGCCAGCAGCTTGGGAGGTAGGCTAGCGGACCCAGATACGCAGTATTTT
>TRBD1|TRBJ1-1|-|TRBV5-4
CASSLARTGDTEAFF
TGTGCCAGCAGCTTGGCCAGGACAGGGGACACTGAAGCTTTCTTT
>-|TRBJ2-7|-|TRBV4-1
CASSQVYPGTPPYEQYF
TGCGCCAGCAGCCAAGTCTACCCCGGGACACCTCCCTACGAGCAGTACTTC
>TRBD1|TRBJ1-1|-|TRBV29-1
CSVSGKPGQGVMNTEAFF
TGCAGCGTTTCTGGAAAACCGGGACAGGGGGTAATGAACACTGAAGCTTTCTTT
>TRBD1|TRBJ1-2|-|TRBV7-9
CASSFVGQENYGYTF
TGTGCCAGCAGCTTCGTAGGACAGGAGAACTATGGCTACACCTTC
>-|TRBJ1-2|-|TRBV18
CASSPDSNYGYTF
TGTGCCAGCTCACCGGACAGTAACTATGGCTACACCTTC
>-|TRBJ2-1|-|TRBV7-8
CASSSAPTYNEQFF
TGTGCCAGCAGCAGCGCCCCCACATACAATGAGCAGTTCTTC
>-|TRBJ2-7|-|TRBV6-2/TRBV6-3
CASSLPGAYEQYF
TGTGCCAGCAGCCTCCCGGGAGCCTACGAGCAGTACTTC
>-|TRBJ2-5|-|TRBV6-5
CASSYSRDMKTQYF
TGTGCCAGCAGTTACTCACGGGACATGAAGACCCAGTACTTC
>-|TRBJ2-3|-|TRBV3-1/TRBV3-2
CASSPSGTDTQYF
TGTGCCAGCAGCCCCTCAGGGACAGATACGCAGTATTTT
>-|TRBJ2-2|-|TRBV5-1
CASSVGHVGTGELFF
TGCGCCAGCAGCGTGGGACACGTTGGGACCGGGGAGCTGTTTTTT
>TRBD2|TRBJ2-1|few|TRBV29-1
CSAAPTTSGGYNEQFF
TGCAGCGCTGCCCCTACGACTAGCGGGGGTTACAATGAGCAGTTCTTC
>TRBD1|TRBJ1-1|-|TRBV7-9
CASSFQGTGGTEAFF
TGTGCCAGCAGCTTTCAAGGGACAGGGGGCACTGAAGCTTTCTTT
>TRBD2|TRBJ2-1|once|TRBV7-9
CASSLVGGGAGNEQFF
TGTGCCAGCAGCTTAGTAGGCGGGGGGGCTGGGAATGAGCAGTTCTTC
>-|TRBJ1-1|once|TRBV19
CASSIQGHNTEAFF
TGTGCCAGTAGTATCCAGGGACATAACACTGAAGCTTTCTTT
>TRBD1|TRBJ1-2|-|TRBV4-1
CASSQGQGADYGYTF
TGCGCCAGCAGCCAGGGACAGGGGGCCGACTATGGCTACACCTTC
>TRBD2|TRBJ2-3|-|TRBV18
CASSRTSGSTDTQYF
TGTGCCAGCTCACGGACTAGCGGAAGCACAGATACGCAGTATTTT
>-|TRBJ2-5|-|TRBV6-2/TRBV6-3
CASSSGETQYF
TGTGCCAGCAGTTCGGGTGAGACCCAGTACTTC
>-|TRBJ1-3|-|TRBV11-2
CASSLTGLSGNTIYF
TGTGCCAGCAGCTTAACAGGGTTGTCTGGAAACACCATATATTTT
>-|TRBJ2-2|-|TRBV19
CASSIAKLRGELFF
TGTGCCAGTAGTATAGCGAAACTACGCGGGGAGCTGTTTTTT
>-|TRBJ1-4|once|TRBV18
CASSPRTGGGEKLFF
TGTGCCAGCTCACCCCGGACGGGGGGAGGTGAAAAACTGTTTTTT
>-|TRBJ1-2|-|TRBV3-1/TRBV3-2
CASSQGGGAGLF
TGTGCCAGCAGCCAAGGTGGGGGCGCTGGGCTCTTC
>TRBD2|TRBJ2-3|-|TRBV6-5
CASASNSGRDTQYF
TGTGCCAGTGCTTCTAATAGCGGGAGGGATACGCAGTATTTT
>-|TRBJ1-3|-|TRBV30
CAWQSNTIYF
TGTGCCTGGCAATCAAACACCATATATTTT
>-|TRBJ2-5|-|TRBV4-2
CASSQVQAPGETQYF
TGTGCCAGCAGCCAAGTCCAGGCTCCGGGGGAGACCCAGTACTTC
>TRBD1|TRBJ1-2|few|TRBV6-1
CASSEARDRGFLF
TGTGCCAGCAGTGAAGCGCGTGACAGGGGTTTCCTCTTC
>-|TRBJ2-1|-|TRBV27
CASSPRSGTGYNEQFF
TGTGCCAGCAGTCCCCGAAGTGGTACGGGCTACAATGAGCAGTTCTTC
>-|TRBJ2-5|-|TRBV11-2
CASSRRETQYF
TGTGCCAGCAGCCGGAGAGAGACCCAGTACTTC
>-|TRBJ1-1|-|TRBV6-1
CASSDYGENTEAFF
TGTGCCAGCAGTGATTACGGAGAGAACACTGAAGCTTTCTTT
>TRBD1|TRBJ2-3|-|TRBV7-2
CASSSRKDRGHHIDTQYF
TGTGCCAGCAGCTCTAGGAAGGACAGGGGGCATCACATAGATACGCAGTATTTT
>TRBD1|TRBJ2-2|-|TRBV7-8
CASSLGQGLGYTGELFF
TGTGCCAGCAGCTTAGGACAGGGGTTAGGCTACACCGGGGAGCTGTTTTTT
>-|TRBJ1-5|once|TRBV2
CASRAQTGSNQPQHF
TGTGCCAGCAGAGCCCAGACGGGGAGCAATCAGCCCCAGCATTTT
>TRBD1|TRBJ1-5|-|TRBV3-1/TRBV3-2
CASSQGGGGQGAWQPQHF
TGTGCCAGCAGCCAAGGAGGGGGTGGGCAGGGGGCCTGGCAGCCCCAGCATTTT
>-|TRBJ2-1|-|TRBV5-1
CASSLLLSTAQGSRQFF
TGCGCCAGCAGCTTACTCCTCTCTACGGCGCAGGGGAGTCGGCAGTTCTTC